This passage covers 15 T cell receptor beta chains from one sample sequenced in a study of cytomegalovirus exposure and HLA in healthy donors. Repertoires were generated with immunoSEQ multiplex PCR, while TCRdb's copy carries only in-frame clones and drops some. Of roughly 230,000 clones in the sample, about nine tenths are singletons; the top ten hold 3% to 3.5%. The sample was PBMCs. The receptors were gathered from a woman aged 25-40 years in good health and CMV-seronegative.

The chain carries TRBV9 and TRBJ1-1, with a tentative D call TRBD1 (5 bases). V was clipped by 6 bases and J by 3 bases, with 21 bases between them. CDR1 and CDR2 (germline): SGDLS, YYNGEE. The CDR3 length is 16 residues. In nucleotides, the CDR3 is TGTGCCAGCAACAACCGACCGGGGGGTGTCGACACTGAAGCTTTCTTT. It is translated as CASNNRPGGVDTEAFF.

J is TRBJ2-5 and V is TRBV2; D possibly matches TRBD1 or TRBD2 (5 bases each). This CDR3 comprises 16 residues. Germline V CDR1 and CDR2: SNHLY, FYNNEI. V dropped 1 base and J dropped 5 bases, with 17 bases sitting between them. The CDR3 loop is CASSEGPGTVGETQYF. The CDR3 DNA sequence: TGTGCCAGCAGTGAAGGCCCAGGGACGGTGGGGGAGACCCAGTACTTC. Based on the CDR3 plus reference TRBV2 and TRBJ2-5, the full variable domain is EPEVTQTPSHQVTQMGQEVILRCVPISNHLYFYWYRQILGQKVEFLVSFYNNEISEKSEIFDDQFSVERPDGSNFTLKIRSTKLEDSAMYFCASSEGPGTVGETQYFGPGTRLLVL.

This clone was detected only once. The rearrangement uses TRBV25-1 and TRBJ2-5, with 12 bases fitting TRBD2. The ends lost 3 bases at V and 5 bases at J; junction bases unmatched: 13. The germline CDR1 and CDR2 sequences are MGHDK and SYGVNS. This CDR3 region has 18 residues. CDR3 bases: TGTGCCAGCAGTGATCCCTCCCCGACTAGCGGGAGCAAGGAGACCCAGTACTTC. This gives the protein CASSDPSPTSGSKETQYF.

The rearrangement links TRBV7-7 to TRBJ2-5; D is ambiguous. Trimming shortened V by 5 bases and J by 1 base, and 11 bases separated the two germline ends. The germline gives CDR1 SSHAT, CDR2 FNYEAQ (reference sequence). This CDR3 comprises 14 residues. The CDR3 DNA reads TGTGCCAGCAGCAGCTTGGGGTTCCAAGAGACCCAGTACTTC. It specifies CASSSLGFQETQYF. The whole variable domain, filled in from reference TRBV7-7 and TRBJ2-5, reads GAGVSQSPRYKVTKRGQDVTLRCDPISSHATLYWYQQALGQGPEFLTYFNYEAQPDKSGLPSDRFSAERPEGSISTLTIQRTEQRDSAMYRCASSSLGFQETQYFGPGTRLLVL.

V usage is TRBV27 and J usage is TRBJ2-4; 11 bases are shared with TRBD2. Per germline, CDR1 MNHEY and CDR2 SMNVEV (reference sequence). Losses at the gene ends were 6 bases for V and 4 bases for J; bases not matched to a gene: 5. The CDR3 has 15 residues. The CDR3 reads CASSPGTSGKNIQYF. In nucleotides, the CDR3 is TGTGCCAGCAGCCCGGGGACTAGCGGAAAAAACATTCAGTACTTC.

The CDR3 DNA is TGTGCCAGCCTGTCGTTTAATACGCAGTATTTT. The encoded protein is CASLSFNTQYF. The chain employs TRBV25-1 and TRBJ2-3, with unresolved D. This CDR3 is 11 amino acids long. The germline CDR1 and CDR2 sequences are MGHDK and SYGVNS. V was trimmed by 8 bases and J by 7 bases, leaving 10 bases between them.

V is TRBV2 and J is TRBJ2-7; D is perhaps TRBD1 (5 bases). The V and J ends lost 4 bases and 6 bases respectively, with 7 bases between them. Germline CDR1 is SNHLY and CDR2 is FYNNEI. The length of the CDR3 is 11 residues. The CDR3 here is CASSVQVEQYF. The CDR3 DNA reads TGTGCCAGCAGTGTACAGGTCGAGCAGTACTTC.

Only a few counts were recorded for this clone. The genes are TRBV4-2 and TRBJ1-5, with D possibly TRBD1 on 5 matching bases. CDR3 length: 16 residues. V was pared by 0 bases and J by 0 bases, with 9 bases between. CDR1 and CDR2 from the germline V gene are LGHNA and YNFKEQ. The CDR3 protein is CASSQDGGRSNQPQHF. In DNA, the CDR3 is TGTGCCAGCAGCCAAGATGGGGGTCGTAGCAATCAGCCCCAGCATTTT.

CDR3 sequence: CASSRNRPGREETQYF. The CDR3 DNA is TGTGCCAGTAGTAGAAACCGCCCAGGCCGAGAAGAGACCCAGTACTTC. The genes are TRBV19 and TRBJ2-5; D gene uncertain. V was trimmed by 4 bases and J by 3 bases, leaving 18 bases between them. Per the germline V gene, CDR1 is LNHDA and CDR2 is SQIVND (reference sequence). CDR3 length: 16 residues.

The V and J genes are TRBV29-1 and TRBJ1-1; TRBD1 agrees at 7 bases. The germline V gene encodes CDR1 SQVTM and CDR2 ANQGSEA. The CDR3 loop spans 15 amino acids. The V gene end was trimmed by 3 bases and the J gene end by 5 bases; junction bases not matched to a gene: 12. CDR3 coding DNA: TGCAGCGTTGACCCCCAGGGGGGTTTCAATACTGAAGCTTTCTTT. Its translation: CSVDPQGGFNTEAFF.

This clone has only a few counts. This chain connects TRBV15 to TRBJ2-2; D not resolved. This CDR3 is built from 13 residues. Germline lookup yields CDR1 LNHNV and CDR2 YYDKDF (reference sequence). Trimming removed 0 bases at V and 7 bases at J, with 6 bases between. The CDR3 DNA reads as TGTGCCACCAGCAGAGATGAGAACGGGGAGCTGTTTTTT. It encodes CATSRDENGELFF.

This chain joins TRBV9 and TRBJ2-5; 8 nucleotides align to TRBD2. Per the germline V gene, CDR1 is SGDLS and CDR2 is YYNGEE. J lost 2 bases, V lost 4 bases, and 7 bases had no gene match. The CDR3 extends over 15 amino acids. The CDR3 protein is CASSQFGGAQETQYF. CDR3 DNA: TGTGCCAGCAGCCAATTCGGGGGGGCACAAGAGACCCAGTACTTC.

With respect to this clone: This same CDR3 is encoded by further DNA sequences in the sample. The chain is built from TRBV27 and TRBJ2-7; 7 positions match TRBD2. The CDR3 is made up of 14 amino acids. The junction had 5 bases not matched to a gene; V was cut back by 5 bases and J by 1 base. The germline V gene encodes CDR1 MNHEY and CDR2 SMNVEV (reference sequence). The CDR3 here is CASSLSGGSYEQYF. As DNA, the CDR3 is TGTGCCAGCAGTCTCTCGGGGGGTTCCTACGAGCAGTACTTC.

The chain carries TRBV25-1 and TRBJ2-2, with TRBD2 matching over 13 bases. Germline V gene sequence: CDR1 MGHDK, CDR2 SYGVNS. The CDR3 is made up of 18 amino acids. Losses at the gene ends were 1 base for V and 4 bases for J; bases not matched to a gene: 6. CDR3 nucleotides: TGTGCCAGCAGTGAATTGGGGACTAGCGGGGTGGGCACCGGGGAGCTGTTTTTT. It codes for CASSELGTSGVGTGELFF. The whole variable domain, filled in from reference TRBV25-1 and TRBJ2-2, reads EADIYQTPRYLVIGTGKKITLECSQTMGHDKMYWYQQDPGMELHLIHYSYGVNSTEKGDLSSESTVSRIRTEHFPLTLESARPSHTSQYLCASSELGTSGVGTGELFFGEGSRLTVL.

CDR3 in amino acids: CASSQAWGISYEQYF. For the CDR3, the DNA is TGCGCCAGCAGCCAAGCCTGGGGCATCTCCTACGAGCAGTACTTC. This chain connects TRBV4-1 to TRBJ2-7; D perhaps matches TRBD1 (5 bases). The V gene's germline CDR1 is MGHRA and CDR2 YSYEKL. The CDR3 covers 15 residues. V lost 1 base, J lost 0 bases, and 10 bases lay in between.